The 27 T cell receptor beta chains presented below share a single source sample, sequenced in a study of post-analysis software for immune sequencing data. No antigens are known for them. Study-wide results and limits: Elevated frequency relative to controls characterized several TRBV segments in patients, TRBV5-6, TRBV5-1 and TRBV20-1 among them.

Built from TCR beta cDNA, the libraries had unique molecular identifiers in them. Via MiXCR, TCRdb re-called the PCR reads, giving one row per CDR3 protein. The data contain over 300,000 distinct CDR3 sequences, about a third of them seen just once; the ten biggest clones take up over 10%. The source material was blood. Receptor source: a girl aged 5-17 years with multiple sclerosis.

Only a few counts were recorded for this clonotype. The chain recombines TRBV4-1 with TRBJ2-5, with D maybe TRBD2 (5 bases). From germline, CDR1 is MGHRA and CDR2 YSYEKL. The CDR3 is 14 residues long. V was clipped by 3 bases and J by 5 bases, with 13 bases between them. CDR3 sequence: CASSQGVAPETQYF. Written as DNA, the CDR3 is TGCGCCAGCAGCCAGGGAGTAGCTCCGGAGACCCAGTACTTC.

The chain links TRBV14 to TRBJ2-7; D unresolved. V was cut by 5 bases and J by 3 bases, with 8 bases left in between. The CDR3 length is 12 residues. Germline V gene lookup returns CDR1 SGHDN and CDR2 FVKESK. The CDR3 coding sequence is TGTGCCAGCAGCACCATGGACTACGAGCAGTACTTC. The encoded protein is CASSTMDYEQYF.

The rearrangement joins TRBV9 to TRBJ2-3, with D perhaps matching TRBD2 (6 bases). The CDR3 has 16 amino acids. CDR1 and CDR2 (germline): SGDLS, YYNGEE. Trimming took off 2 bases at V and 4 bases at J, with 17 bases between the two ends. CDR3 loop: CASSVSLAGSSDTQYF. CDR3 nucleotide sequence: TGTGCCAGCAGCGTGTCACTAGCCGGGTCATCAGATACGCAGTATTTT.

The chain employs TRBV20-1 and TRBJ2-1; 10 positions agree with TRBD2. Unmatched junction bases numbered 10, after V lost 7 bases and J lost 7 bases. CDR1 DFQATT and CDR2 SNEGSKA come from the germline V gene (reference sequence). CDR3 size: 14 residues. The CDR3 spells CSVRVGSGGNEQFF. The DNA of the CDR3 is TGCAGTGTCCGGGTGGGTAGCGGGGGGAATGAGCAGTTCTTC.

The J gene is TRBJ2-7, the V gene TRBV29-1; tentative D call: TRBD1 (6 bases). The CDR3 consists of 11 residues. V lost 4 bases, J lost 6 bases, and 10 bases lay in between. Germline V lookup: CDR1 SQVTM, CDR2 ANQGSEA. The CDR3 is CSVVGGSEQYF. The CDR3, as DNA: TGCAGCGTTGTTGGGGGCTCCGAGCAGTACTTC.

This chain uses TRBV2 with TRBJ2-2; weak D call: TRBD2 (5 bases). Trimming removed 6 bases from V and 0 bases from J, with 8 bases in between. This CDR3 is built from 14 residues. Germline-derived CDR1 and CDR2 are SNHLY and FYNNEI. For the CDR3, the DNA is TGTGCCAGCAGGGCTAGCCCGAACACCGGGGAGCTGTTTTTT. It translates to CASRASPNTGELFF.

CDR3 nucleotide sequence: TGTGCCAGCAGTTACAGCCGGGGGGGCAGAGAGACCCAGTACTTC. Its translation: CASSYSRGGRETQYF. This rearrangement joins TRBV6-2 or TRBV6-3 to TRBJ2-5; 8 nucleotides line up with TRBD2. The CDR3 extends over 15 amino acids. Trimming cost V 2 bases and J 4 bases; bases outside gene matches: 6. From germline, CDR1 is MNHEY and CDR2 SVGEGT.

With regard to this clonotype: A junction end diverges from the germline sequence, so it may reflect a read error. The CDR3 here is CGSSYTRQGRPLGETQYF. The CDR3 DNA sequence: TGTGGCAGCAGTTACACCCGACAGGGGCGACCGTTAGGGGAGACCCAGTACTTC. This chain connects TRBV6-5 to TRBJ2-5; 8 positions agree with TRBD1. This CDR3 spans 18 amino acids. Germline V lookup: CDR1 MNHEY, CDR2 SVGAGI.

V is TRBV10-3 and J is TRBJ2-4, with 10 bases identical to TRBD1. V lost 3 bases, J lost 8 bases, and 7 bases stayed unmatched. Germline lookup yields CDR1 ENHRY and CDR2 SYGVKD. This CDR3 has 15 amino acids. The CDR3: CAISEGRTGGDIQYF. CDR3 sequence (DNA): TGTGCCATCAGTGAAGGGCGGACAGGGGGTGACATTCAGTACTTC.

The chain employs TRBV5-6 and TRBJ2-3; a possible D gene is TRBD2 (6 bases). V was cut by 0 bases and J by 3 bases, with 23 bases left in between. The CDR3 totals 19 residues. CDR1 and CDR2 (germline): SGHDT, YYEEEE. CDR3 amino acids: CASSLDVGGPQGVTDTQYF. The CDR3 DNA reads TGTGCCAGCAGCTTGGACGTCGGGGGACCTCAAGGGGTTACAGATACGCAGTATTTT. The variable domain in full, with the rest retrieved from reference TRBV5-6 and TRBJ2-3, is DAGVTQSPTHLIKTRGQQVTLRCSPKSGHDTVSWYQQALGQGPQFIFQYYEEEERQRGNFPDRFSGHQFPNYSSELNVNALLLGDSALYLCASSLDVGGPQGVTDTQYFGPGTRLTVL.

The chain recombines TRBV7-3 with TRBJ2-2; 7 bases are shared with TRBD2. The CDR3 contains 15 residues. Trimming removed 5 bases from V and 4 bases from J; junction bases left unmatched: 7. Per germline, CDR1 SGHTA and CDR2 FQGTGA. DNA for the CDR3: TGTGCCAGCAGCCCCTGGACTAGAGGCACCGGGGAGCTGTTTTTT. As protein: CASSPWTRGTGELFF.

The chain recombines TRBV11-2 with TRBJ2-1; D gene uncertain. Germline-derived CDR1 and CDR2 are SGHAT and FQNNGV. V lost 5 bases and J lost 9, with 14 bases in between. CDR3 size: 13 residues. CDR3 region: CASSAQHGTEQFF. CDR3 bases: TGTGCCAGCAGCGCCCAACACGGCACTGAGCAGTTCTTC.

As DNA, the CDR3 is TGTGCCACCAGCGACTGGTCTATAGTCTCGGACACTGAAGCTTTCTTT. Translating gives CATSDWSIVSDTEAFF. The chain combines TRBV15 with TRBJ1-1; D is undetermined. Germline lookup yields CDR1 LNHNV and CDR2 YYDKDF (reference sequence). The germline V and J ends were trimmed by 5 bases and 3 bases, with 19 bases remaining between them. The CDR3 runs 16 residues. Full variable domain (remainder filled in from reference TRBV15 and TRBJ1-1): DAMVIQNPRYQVTQFGKPVTLSCSQTLNHNVMYWYQQKSSQAPKLLFHYYDKDFNNEADTPDNFQSRRPNTSFCFLDIRSPGLGDTAMYLCATSDWSIVSDTEAFFGQGTRLTVV.

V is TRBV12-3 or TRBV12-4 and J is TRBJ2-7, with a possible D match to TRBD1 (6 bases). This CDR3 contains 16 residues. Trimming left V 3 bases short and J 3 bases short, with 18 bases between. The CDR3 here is CASSFGTGLRGYEQYF. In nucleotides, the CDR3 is TGTGCCAGCAGTTTCGGCACAGGGTTAAGAGGCTACGAGCAGTACTTC.

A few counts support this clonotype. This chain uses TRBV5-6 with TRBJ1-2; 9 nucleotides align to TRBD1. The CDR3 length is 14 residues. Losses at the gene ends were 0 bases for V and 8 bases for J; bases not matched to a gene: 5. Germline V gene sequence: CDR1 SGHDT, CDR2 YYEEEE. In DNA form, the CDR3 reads TGTGCCAGCAGCTTGGGAACAGGGGGCGAAGGCTACACCTTC. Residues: CASSLGTGGEGYTF.

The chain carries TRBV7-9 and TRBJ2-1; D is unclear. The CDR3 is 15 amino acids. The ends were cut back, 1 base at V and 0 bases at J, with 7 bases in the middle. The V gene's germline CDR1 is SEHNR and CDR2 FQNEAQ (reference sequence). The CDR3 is CASSLVGNSYNEQFF. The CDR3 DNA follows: TGTGCCAGCAGCTTAGTAGGGAACTCCTACAATGAGCAGTTCTTC.

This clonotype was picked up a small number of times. The CDR3 loop reads CASSQERITDGYTF. The CDR3, as DNA: TGCGCCAGCAGCCAAGAAAGGATTACCGATGGCTACACCTTC. This chain joins TRBV4-1 and TRBJ1-2; D is unresolved. Germline V CDR1 and CDR2: MGHRA, YSYEKL. Trimming shortened V by 0 bases and J by 6 bases, and 11 bases separated the two germline ends. The CDR3 is 14 residues long.

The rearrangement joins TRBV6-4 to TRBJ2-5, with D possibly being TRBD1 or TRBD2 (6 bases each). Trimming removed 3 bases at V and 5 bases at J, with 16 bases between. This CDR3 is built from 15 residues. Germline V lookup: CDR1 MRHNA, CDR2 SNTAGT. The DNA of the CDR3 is TGTGCCAGCAGTGAGGGGGGCGGCGACTTGGAGACCCAGTACTTC. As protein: CASSEGGGDLETQYF.

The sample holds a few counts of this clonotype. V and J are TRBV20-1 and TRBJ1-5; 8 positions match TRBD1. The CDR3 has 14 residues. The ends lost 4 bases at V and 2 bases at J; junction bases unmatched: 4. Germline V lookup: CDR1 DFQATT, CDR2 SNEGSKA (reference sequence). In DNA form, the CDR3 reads TGCAGTGCTACAGGGGGCCGAGGCAATCAGCCCCAGCATTTT. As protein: CSATGGRGNQPQHF.

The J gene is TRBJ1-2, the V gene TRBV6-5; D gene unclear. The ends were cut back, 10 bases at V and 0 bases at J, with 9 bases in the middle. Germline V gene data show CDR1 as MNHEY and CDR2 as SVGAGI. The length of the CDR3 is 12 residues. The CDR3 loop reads CAIRSANYGYTF. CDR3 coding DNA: TGTGCCATACGGTCGGCTAACTATGGCTACACCTTC.

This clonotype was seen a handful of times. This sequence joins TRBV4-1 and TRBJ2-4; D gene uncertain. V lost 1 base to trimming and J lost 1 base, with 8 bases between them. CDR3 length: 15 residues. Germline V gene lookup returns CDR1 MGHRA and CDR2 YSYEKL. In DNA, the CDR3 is TGCGCCAGCAGCCAAGTAGGCAGGGCCAAAAACATTCAGTACTTC. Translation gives CASSQVGRAKNIQYF.

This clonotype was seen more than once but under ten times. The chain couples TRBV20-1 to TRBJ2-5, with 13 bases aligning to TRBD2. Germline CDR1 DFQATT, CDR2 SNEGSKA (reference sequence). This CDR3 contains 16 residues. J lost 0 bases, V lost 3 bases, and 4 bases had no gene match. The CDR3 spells CSARGLAGLYQETQYF. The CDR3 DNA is TGCAGTGCTAGGGGACTAGCGGGGTTGTACCAAGAGACCCAGTACTTC.

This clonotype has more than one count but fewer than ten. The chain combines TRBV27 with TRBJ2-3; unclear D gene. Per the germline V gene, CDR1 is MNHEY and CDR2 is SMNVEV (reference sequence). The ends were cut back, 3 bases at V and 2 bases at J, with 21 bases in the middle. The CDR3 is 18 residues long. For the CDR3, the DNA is TGTGCCAGCAGTTTTACGCGTTCCGAAGGGCCCCTCACAGATACGCAGTATTTT. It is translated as CASSFTRSEGPLTDTQYF.

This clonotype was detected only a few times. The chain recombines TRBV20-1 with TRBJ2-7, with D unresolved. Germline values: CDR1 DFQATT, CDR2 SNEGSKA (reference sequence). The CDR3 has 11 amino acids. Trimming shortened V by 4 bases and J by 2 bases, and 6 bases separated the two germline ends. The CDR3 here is CSAKMAYEQYF. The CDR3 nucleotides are TGCAGTGCTAAAATGGCCTACGAGCAGTACTTC.

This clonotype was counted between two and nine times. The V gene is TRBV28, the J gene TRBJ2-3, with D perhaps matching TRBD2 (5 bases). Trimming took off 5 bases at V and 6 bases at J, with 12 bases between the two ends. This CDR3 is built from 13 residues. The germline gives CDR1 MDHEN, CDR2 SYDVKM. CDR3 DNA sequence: TGTGCCAGCAGTCCCCCCGGGAAGGATACGCAGTATTTT. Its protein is CASSPPGKDTQYF.

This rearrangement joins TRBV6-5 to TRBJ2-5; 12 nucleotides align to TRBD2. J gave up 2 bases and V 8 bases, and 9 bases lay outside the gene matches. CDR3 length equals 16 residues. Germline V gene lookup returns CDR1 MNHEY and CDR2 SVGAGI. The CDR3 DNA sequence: TGTGCCAGCTCGGGGCTAGCGGGGGGGCCTCAAGAGACCCAGTACTTC. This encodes CASSGLAGGPQETQYF.

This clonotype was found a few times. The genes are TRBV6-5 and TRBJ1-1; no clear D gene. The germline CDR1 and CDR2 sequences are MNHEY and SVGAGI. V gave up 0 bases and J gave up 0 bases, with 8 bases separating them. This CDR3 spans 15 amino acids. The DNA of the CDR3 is TGTGCCAGCAGTTACTCTGGCAGCATGAACACTGAAGCTTTCTTT. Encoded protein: CASSYSGSMNTEAFF.